The rows below give T cell receptor beta chains drawn from one sample of a study of cytomegalovirus exposure and HLA in healthy donors. The data were produced by immunoSEQ multiplex PCR, yet TCRdb's version contains in-frame clones alone and is incomplete. The table shows about 98,000 clones, with roughly 76% occurring only once. Input material: PBMCs. Source of these receptors: a man over 45 in good health and CMV-seronegative. The CDR3 runs from the conserved cysteine through the conserved F or W. The D gene is left open where the match is weak. Some rows mark clone size as missing; the rest say once, few, many or name a class of expanded clone.

>TRBV7-9|TRBD1|TRBJ1-1|few
TGTGCCAGCAGCCCCCGGGCAGGGGGCACTGAAGCTTTCTTT
CASSPRAGGTEAFF
>TRBV18|-|TRBJ1-1|-
TGTGCCAGCTCACCACTTCCAGCAGGGGCAAACACTGAAGCTTTCTTT
CASSPLPAGANTEAFF
>TRBV6-5|-|TRBJ2-7|-
TGTGCCAGCAGTTACTCAGAGGGAGGCGAGCAGTACTTC
CASSYSEGGEQYF
>TRBV7-3|-|TRBJ2-2|-
TGTGCCAGCAGTTTGAGGGCGACACAAAACACCGGGGAGCTGTTTTTT
CASSLRATQNTGELFF
>TRBV30|TRBD1|TRBJ2-7|-
TGTGCCTGGCAGGGACAGGGGGCTGGCTACGAGCAGTACTTC
CAWQGQGAGYEQYF
>TRBV28|-|TRBJ1-2|-
TGTGCCAGCAGTTCAGGGGTGGACTATGGCTACACCTTC
CASSSGVDYGYTF
>TRBV19|TRBD1|TRBJ2-1|-
TGTGCCAGTAGTTTATCCGGGACAGGGTACAATGAGCAGTTCTTC
CASSLSGTGYNEQFF
>TRBV5-1|TRBD1|TRBJ2-2|-
TGCGCCAGCAGGCCCACAGGGGGCGGTCTAGCCGGGGAGCTGTTTTTT
CASRPTGGGLAGELFF
>TRBV5-1|TRBD1|TRBJ2-7|-
TGCGCCAGCAGCCTATCTCCCGGGACAGGAAACTACGAGCAGTACTTC
CASSLSPGTGNYEQYF
>TRBV10-2|TRBD1|TRBJ1-4|-
TGCGCCAGCAGTCCGTCGACAGGGCCGGAAAAACTGTTTTTT
CASSPSTGPEKLFF
>TRBV27|-|TRBJ1-3|few
TGTGCCAGCAGCACAGGGTTATCTGGAAACACCATATATTTT
CASSTGLSGNTIYF
>TRBV28|TRBD1|TRBJ1-1|-
TGTGCCAGCAGCCCGGACGGACAGGGTGGGAGGGCTTTCTTT
CASSPDGQGGRAFF
>TRBV5-8|-|TRBJ2-2|few
TGTGCCAGCAGCTTGGTGGCGGGGGCCTGGAACACCGGGGAGCTGTTTTTT
CASSLVAGAWNTGELFF
>TRBV19|TRBD1|TRBJ1-1|few
TGTGCCAGTAGCCCCGACAGGGAGTTAGCTTTCTTT
CASSPDRELAFF
>TRBV27|-|TRBJ2-2|-
TGTGCCAGCTCCGACCCAGGGACCGGGGAGCTGTTTTTT
CASSDPGTGELFF
>TRBV5-1|-|TRBJ2-3|-
TGCGCCAGCACCCGACTAGGTCTGAGCACAGATACGCAGTATTTT
CASTRLGLSTDTQYF
>TRBV28|TRBD1|TRBJ2-5|-
TGTGCCAGCAGTTTATCCGGGACAGGGAGGGAGACCCAGTACTTC
CASSLSGTGRETQYF